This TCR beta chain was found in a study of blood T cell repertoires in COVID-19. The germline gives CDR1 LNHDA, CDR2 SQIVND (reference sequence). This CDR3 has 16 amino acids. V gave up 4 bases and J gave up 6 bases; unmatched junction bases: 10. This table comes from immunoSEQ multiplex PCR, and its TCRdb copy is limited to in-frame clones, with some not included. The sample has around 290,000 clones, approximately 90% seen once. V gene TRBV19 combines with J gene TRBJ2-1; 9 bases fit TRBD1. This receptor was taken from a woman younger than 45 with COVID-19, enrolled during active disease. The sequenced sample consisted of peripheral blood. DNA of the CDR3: TGTGCCAGTAGTACTAGCTCCGGGACAGGGAGCAATGAGCAGTTCTTC. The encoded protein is CASSTSSGTGSNEQFF.